A selection of T cell receptor beta chains follows, all from one sample in a study of human T cells and chemical hapten exposure. TCRdb re-called the RACE reads with MiXCR, one entry per CDR3 protein. The data show 340,000 or so distinct CDR3 sequences, approximately 6.3% seen once. The source was whole blood, collected in connection with sensitization to the hapten diphenylcyclopropenone (DPC). These receptors were taken from a woman aged 18-30 years with alopecia areata. Some clones in this sample may be carry-over from other donors' samples. Each CDR3 is given with its conserved first and last residue. The D gene is left open where the match is weak. Only part of the rows carry a size: once, few, many, or a class if the clone is expanded.

V gene	D gene	J gene	clone size	CDR3 DNA	CDR3 protein
TRBV6-2/TRBV6-3	.	TRBJ2-3	many	TGTGCCAGCAGTTATCAACCCGGACGTGGACGGACAGCACCTAGCACAGATACGCAGTATTTT	CASSYQPGRGRTAPSTDTQYF
TRBV12-3/TRBV12-4	.	TRBJ1-2	.	TGTGCCAGCAGTGACGAAAGCTATGGCTACACCTTC	CASSDESYGYTF
TRBV5-8	.	TRBJ2-1	few	TGTGCCAGCAGCTTGTACGGTGCGCAGTTCTTC	CASSLYGAQFF
TRBV6-2/TRBV6-3	.	TRBJ2-1	many	TGTGCCAGTCACCCCGGAGGTCATGAGCAGTTCTTC	CASHPGGHEQFF
TRBV6-1	.	TRBJ2-1	.	TGTGCCAGCAGTGTAAAAGGGGCCAATGAGCAGTTCTTC	CASSVKGANEQFF
TRBV12-3/TRBV12-4	.	TRBJ1-1	few	TGTGCCAGCAGTTTCGCCGCTGAAGCTTTCTTT	CASSFAAEAFF
TRBV27	.	TRBJ2-5	many	TGTGCCAGCAGTGGTCGGACAGAAAGTGAGACCCAGTACTTC	CASSGRTESETQYF
TRBV27	TRBD1	TRBJ1-1	few	TGTGCCAGCAGTCCCGGACAGGGGGGGTCGGCAGCTGAAGCTTTCTTT	CASSPGQGGSAAEAFF
TRBV6-1	TRBD1	TRBJ1-4	many	TGTGCCAGCAGTCGAAGACGAGGGGGCGAAGTAGGAAGGAATGAAAAACTGTTTTTT	CASSRRRGGEVGRNEKLFF
TRBV6-5	.	TRBJ1-6	few	TGTGCCAGCCGTTCTGAGGGGGAAAAATTAAATTCACCCCTCCACTTT	CASRSEGEKLNSPLHF
TRBV6-5	TRBD1	TRBJ2-5	.	TGTGCCAGCAGTTACTTGAGACAGGGGTCTAAAGAGACCCAGTACTTC	CASSYLRQGSKETQYF
TRBV29-1	TRBD1	TRBJ2-7	.	TGCAGCGTTGAAAGGGGACAGGGGACCGAGCAGTACTTC	CSVERGQGTEQYF
TRBV27	TRBD1	TRBJ1-6	.	TGTGCCAGCAGTTTACGACAGGGAAATAATTCACCCCTCCACTTT	CASSLRQGNNSPLHF
TRBV6-6	.	TRBJ2-7	.	TGTGCCAGCAGTCTCGGAGAACTATACGAGCAGTACTTC	CASSLGELYEQYF
TRBV12-3/TRBV12-4	.	TRBJ2-1	many	TGTGCCAGCAGCCTGGGGGGGGGCCACGAGTTCTTC	CASSLGGGHEFF
TRBV20-1	TRBD1	TRBJ1-4	.	TGCAGTGCTAGATCCGGGACAGCTAATGAAAAACTGTTTTTT	CSARSGTANEKLFF
TRBV7-2	TRBD1	TRBJ1-2	many	TGTGCCAGCAGCTGGGGGACAGGGGGCGGAGGCTACACCTTC	CASSWGTGGGGYTF
TRBV24-1	.	TRBJ1-4	many	TGTGCCACCAGTGATTCAGTCCGGCTGTTTTTT	CATSDSVRLFF
TRBV11-2	.	TRBJ1-2	few	TGTGCCAGCAGCTTAGGAGGGGGAAGGTTTAATGGCTACACCTTC	CASSLGGGRFNGYTF
TRBV20-1	TRBD2	TRBJ2-1	few	TGCAGTGCCTACCCGACTAGCGCCTACAGTGAGCAGTTCTTC	CSAYPTSAYSEQFF
TRBV7-9	.	TRBJ1-1	.	TGTGCCAGCAGCCCCCGACAGCACACTGAAGCTTTCTTT	CASSPRQHTEAFF
TRBV5-1	.	TRBJ2-3	.	TGCGCCAGCAGCCCTGAGGGGGACAGCACAGATACGCAGTATTTT	CASSPEGDSTDTQYF
TRBV5-1	.	TRBJ2-3	few	TGCGCCAGCAGCTGGGTGGGGGTGTCAGATACGCAGTATTTT	CASSWVGVSDTQYF
TRBV28	TRBD1	TRBJ1-6	many	TGTGCCAGCAGTTTAGAGGACAGGGGAACACCCCTCCACTTT	CASSLEDRGTPLHF
TRBV12-3/TRBV12-4	.	TRBJ1-4	many	TGTGCCAGCAGTTTACGGACGGTGAATGAAAAACTGTTTTTT	CASSLRTVNEKLFF
TRBV2	.	TRBJ2-3	.	TGTGCCAGCAGCCCAGAGGACCAGACTACGCAGTATTTT	CASSPEDQTTQYF
TRBV27	TRBD2	TRBJ2-3	many	TGTGCCAGCAGTCCAACTAGCGGCCGCACAGATACGCAGTATTTT	CASSPTSGRTDTQYF
TRBV6-6	TRBD1	TRBJ2-3	few	TGTGCCAGCAGGTTCCGGGACAGGAGTGGGGCCACAGATACGCAGTATTTT	CASRFRDRSGATDTQYF
TRBV13	.	TRBJ1-1	.	TGTGCCAGCGGTTACGGAACAGGGATCGCTGAAGCTTTCTTT	CASGYGTGIAEAFF
TRBV29-1	TRBD1	TRBJ2-1	many	TGCAGCGTTCTGGATATTCTAGGGACAGGGTCATTTAAGGAGTTCTTC	CSVLDILGTGSFKEFF
TRBV28	TRBD2	TRBJ2-2	.	TGTGCCAGCAGTTTATGGCTAGCGGGCACCGGGGAGCTGTTTTTT	CASSLWLAGTGELFF
TRBV10-3	.	TRBJ2-1	many	TGTGCCATCAGTGAGTCCGGGACTGAGCAGTTCTTC	CAISESGTEQFF
TRBV6-6	.	TRBJ2-3	many	TGTGCCAGCAGTTACCCAACGTCGATGAGCACAGATACGCAGTATTTT	CASSYPTSMSTDTQYF
TRBV5-6	.	TRBJ1-5	.	TGTGCCAGCAGCTGGGGTCCTTCCAATCAGCCCCAGCATTTT	CASSWGPSNQPQHF
TRBV7-9	.	TRBJ1-4	.	TGTGCCAGCAGCTACAGGGACGGTATAGGGGAAAAACTGTTTTTT	CASSYRDGIGEKLFF
TRBV11-3	TRBD2	TRBJ2-3	few	TGTGCCAGCAGCTTAGGAGGCTATGGGACTAGCGAACCAGATACGCAGTATTTT	CASSLGGYGTSEPDTQYF